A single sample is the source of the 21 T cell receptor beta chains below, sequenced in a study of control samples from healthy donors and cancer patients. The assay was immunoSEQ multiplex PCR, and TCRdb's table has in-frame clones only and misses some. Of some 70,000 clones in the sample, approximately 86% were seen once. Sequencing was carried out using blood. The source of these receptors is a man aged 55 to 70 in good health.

The CDR3 loop reads CASSESAQQFF. DNA of the CDR3: TGTGCCAGCAGTGAATCGGCGCAGCAGTTCTTC. The V and J genes are TRBV2 and TRBJ2-1; D gene ambiguous. The CDR3 is 11 residues long. Trimming pared 2 bases from V and 11 bases from J, leaving 7 bases between. Germline loops: CDR1 SNHLY, CDR2 FYNNEI.

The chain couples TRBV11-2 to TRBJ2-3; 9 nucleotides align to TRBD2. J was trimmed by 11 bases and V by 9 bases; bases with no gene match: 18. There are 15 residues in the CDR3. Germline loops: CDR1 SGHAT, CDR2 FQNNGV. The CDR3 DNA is TGTGCCAGTAGCCCGGGACTAGCAGTACCTGGGGGGCAGTATTTT. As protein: CASSPGLAVPGGQYF.

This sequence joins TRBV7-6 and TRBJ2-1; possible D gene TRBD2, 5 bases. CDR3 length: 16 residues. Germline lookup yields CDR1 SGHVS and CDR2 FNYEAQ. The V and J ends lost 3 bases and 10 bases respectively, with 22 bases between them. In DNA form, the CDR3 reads TGTGCCAGCAGCTTGGCCCTCCCTAGTCCCCTAGCCGAGCAGTTCTTC. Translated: CASSLALPSPLAEQFF.

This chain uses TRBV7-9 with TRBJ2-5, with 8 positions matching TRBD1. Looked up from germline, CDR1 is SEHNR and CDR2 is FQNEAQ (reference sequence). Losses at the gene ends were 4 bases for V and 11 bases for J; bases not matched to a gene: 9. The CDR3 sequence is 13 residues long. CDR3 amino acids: CASSSWTGPEQYF. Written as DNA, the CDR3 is TGTGCCAGCAGCTCCTGGACAGGGCCAGAGCAGTACTTC.

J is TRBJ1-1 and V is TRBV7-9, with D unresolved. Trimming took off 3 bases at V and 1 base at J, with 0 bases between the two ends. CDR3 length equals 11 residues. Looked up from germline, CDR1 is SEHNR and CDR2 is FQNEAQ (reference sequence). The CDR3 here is CASSLNTEAFF. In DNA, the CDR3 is TGTGCCAGCAGCTTGAACACTGAAGCTTTCTTT.

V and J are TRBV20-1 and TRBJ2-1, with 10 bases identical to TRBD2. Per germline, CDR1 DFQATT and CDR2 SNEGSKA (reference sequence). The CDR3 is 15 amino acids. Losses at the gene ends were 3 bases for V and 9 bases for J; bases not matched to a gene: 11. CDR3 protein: CSASPQPLAGLEQFF. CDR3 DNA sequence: TGCAGTGCTAGTCCTCAACCACTAGCGGGACTTGAGCAGTTCTTC.

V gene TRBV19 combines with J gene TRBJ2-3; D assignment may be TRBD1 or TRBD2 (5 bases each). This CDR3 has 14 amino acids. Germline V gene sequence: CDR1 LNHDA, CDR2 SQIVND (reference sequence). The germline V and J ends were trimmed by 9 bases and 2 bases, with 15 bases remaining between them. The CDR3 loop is CASTPPGPTDTQYF. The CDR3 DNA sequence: TGTGCCAGCACCCCTCCGGGGCCCACAGATACGCAGTATTTT.

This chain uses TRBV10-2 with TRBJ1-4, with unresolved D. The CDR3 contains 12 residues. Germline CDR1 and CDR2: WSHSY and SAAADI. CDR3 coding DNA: TGCGCAGCCCGTTCAGGAGGTGAAAAACTGTTTTTT. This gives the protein CAARSGGEKLFF.

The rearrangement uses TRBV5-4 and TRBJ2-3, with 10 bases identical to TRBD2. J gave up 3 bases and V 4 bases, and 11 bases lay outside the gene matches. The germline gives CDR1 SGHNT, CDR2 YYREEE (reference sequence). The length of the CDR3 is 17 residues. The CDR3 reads CASSLRASGSRTDTQYF. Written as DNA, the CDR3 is TGTGCCAGCAGCCTAAGGGCTAGCGGGAGTCGTACAGATACGCAGTATTTT.

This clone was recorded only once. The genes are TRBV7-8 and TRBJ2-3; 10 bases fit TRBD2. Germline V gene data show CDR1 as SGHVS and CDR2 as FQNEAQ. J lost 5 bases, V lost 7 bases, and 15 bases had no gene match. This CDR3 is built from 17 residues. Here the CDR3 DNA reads TGTGCCAGCACTACTCGAAAGCGGGAGGGCCAAAGAGATACGCAGTATTTT. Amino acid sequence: CASTTRKREGQRDTQYF.

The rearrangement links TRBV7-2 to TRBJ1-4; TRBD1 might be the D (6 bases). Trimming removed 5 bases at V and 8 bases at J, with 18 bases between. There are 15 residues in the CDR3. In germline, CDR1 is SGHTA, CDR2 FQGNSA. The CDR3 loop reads CASSRGAQGGEKLFF. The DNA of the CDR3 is TGTGCCAGCAGCCGCGGTGCACAGGGTGGAGAAAAACTGTTTTTT. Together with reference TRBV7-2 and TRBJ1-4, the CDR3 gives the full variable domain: GAGVSQSPSNKVTEKGKDVELRCDPISGHTALYWYRQSLGQGLEFLIYFQGNSAPDKSGLPSDRFSAERTGGSVSTLTIQRTQQEDSAVYLCASSRGAQGGEKLFFGSGTQLSVL.

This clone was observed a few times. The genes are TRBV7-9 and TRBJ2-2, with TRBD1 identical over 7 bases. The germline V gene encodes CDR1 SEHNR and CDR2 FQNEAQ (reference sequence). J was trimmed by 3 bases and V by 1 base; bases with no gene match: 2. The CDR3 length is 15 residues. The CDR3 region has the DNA TGTGCCAGCAGCTTAGTAGGGGGCGACACCGGGGAGCTGTTTTTT. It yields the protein CASSLVGGDTGELFF.

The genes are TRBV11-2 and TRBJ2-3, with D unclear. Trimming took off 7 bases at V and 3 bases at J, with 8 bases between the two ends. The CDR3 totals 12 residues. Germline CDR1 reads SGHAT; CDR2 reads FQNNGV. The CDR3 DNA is TGTGCCAGCACCTTCACGACAGATACGCAGTATTTT. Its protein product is CASTFTTDTQYF.

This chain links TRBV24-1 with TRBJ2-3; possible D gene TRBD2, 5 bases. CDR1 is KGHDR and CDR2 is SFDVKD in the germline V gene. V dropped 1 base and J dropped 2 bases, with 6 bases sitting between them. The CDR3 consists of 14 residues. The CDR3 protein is CATSDLDYTDTQYF. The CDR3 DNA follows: TGTGCCACCAGTGATTTAGACTACACAGATACGCAGTATTTT.

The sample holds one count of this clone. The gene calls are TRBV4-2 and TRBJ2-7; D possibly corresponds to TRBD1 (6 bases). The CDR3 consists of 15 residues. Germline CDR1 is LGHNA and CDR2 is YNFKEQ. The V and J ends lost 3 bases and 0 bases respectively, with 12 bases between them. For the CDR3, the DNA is TGTGCCAGCAGCCACTTATGGGGACACTCCTACGAGCAGTACTTC. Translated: CASSHLWGHSYEQYF.

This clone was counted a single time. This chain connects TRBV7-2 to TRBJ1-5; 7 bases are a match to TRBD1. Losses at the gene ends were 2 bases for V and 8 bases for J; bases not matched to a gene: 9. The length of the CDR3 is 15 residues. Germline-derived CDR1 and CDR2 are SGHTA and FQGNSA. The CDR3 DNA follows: TGTGCCAGCAGCTTACAGGGGGGGAGTGGGGAGCCCCAGCATTTT. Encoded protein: CASSLQGGSGEPQHF.

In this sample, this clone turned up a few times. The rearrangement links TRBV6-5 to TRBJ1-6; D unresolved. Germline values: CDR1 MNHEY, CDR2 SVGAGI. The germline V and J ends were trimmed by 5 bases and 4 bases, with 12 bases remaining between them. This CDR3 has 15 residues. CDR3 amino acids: CASSKREPYNSPLHF. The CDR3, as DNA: TGTGCCAGCAGTAAACGGGAACCGTATAATTCACCCCTCCACTTT.

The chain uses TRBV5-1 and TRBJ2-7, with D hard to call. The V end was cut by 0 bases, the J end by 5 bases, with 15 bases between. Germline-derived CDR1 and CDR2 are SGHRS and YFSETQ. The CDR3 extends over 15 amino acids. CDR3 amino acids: CASSLDSAFADEQYF. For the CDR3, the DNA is TGCGCCAGCAGCTTGGATAGTGCGTTTGCGGACGAGCAGTACTTC.

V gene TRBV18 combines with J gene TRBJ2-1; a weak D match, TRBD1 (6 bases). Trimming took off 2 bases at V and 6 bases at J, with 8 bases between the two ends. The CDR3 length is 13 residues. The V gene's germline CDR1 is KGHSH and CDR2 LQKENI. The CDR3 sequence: CASSPNRVNEQFF. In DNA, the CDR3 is TGTGCCAGCTCACCAAACAGGGTCAATGAGCAGTTCTTC.

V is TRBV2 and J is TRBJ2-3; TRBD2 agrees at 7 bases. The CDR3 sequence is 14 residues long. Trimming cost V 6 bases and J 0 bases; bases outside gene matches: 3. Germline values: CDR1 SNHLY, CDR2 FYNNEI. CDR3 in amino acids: CASRSGTSTDTQYF. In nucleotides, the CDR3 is TGTGCCAGCAGGAGCGGGACTAGCACAGATACGCAGTATTTT.

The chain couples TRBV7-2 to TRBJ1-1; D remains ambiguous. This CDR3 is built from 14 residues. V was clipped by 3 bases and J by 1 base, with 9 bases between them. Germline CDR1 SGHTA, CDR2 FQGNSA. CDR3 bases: TGTGCCAGCAGCTTCCGGGCTCAGAACACTGAAGCTTTCTTT. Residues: CASSFRAQNTEAFF.